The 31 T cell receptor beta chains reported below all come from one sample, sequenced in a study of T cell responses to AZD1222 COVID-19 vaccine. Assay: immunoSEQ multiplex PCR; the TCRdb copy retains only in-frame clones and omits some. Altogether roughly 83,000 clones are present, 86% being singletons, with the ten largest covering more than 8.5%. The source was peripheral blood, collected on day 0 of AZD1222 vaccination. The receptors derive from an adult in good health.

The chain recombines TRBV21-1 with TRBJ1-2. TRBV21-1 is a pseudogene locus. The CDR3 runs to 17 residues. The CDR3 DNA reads TGTGCCAGCAGCACGACAGGGAGGGTTGAGGCTAACTATGGCTACACCTTC. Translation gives CASSTTGRVEANYGYTF.

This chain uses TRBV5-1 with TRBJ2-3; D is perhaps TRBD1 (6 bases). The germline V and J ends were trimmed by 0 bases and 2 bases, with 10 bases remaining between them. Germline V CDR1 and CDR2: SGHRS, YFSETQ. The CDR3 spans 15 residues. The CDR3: CASSLAGQTTDTQYF. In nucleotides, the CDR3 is TGCGCCAGCAGCTTGGCCGGACAGACCACAGATACGCAGTATTTT.

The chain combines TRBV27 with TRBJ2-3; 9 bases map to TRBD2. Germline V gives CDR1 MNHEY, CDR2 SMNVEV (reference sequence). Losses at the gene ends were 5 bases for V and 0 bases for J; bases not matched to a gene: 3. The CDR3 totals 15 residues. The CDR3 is CASSPSGTSTDTQYF. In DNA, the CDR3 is TGTGCCAGCAGTCCTAGCGGGACGAGCACAGATACGCAGTATTTT.

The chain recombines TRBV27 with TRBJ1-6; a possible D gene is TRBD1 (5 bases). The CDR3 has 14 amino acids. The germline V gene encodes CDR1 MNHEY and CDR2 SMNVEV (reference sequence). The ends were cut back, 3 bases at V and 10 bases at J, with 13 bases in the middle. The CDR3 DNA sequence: TGTGCCAGCAGTTTCGGGACCATAGGGTCACCCCTCCACTTT. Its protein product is CASSFGTIGSPLHF.

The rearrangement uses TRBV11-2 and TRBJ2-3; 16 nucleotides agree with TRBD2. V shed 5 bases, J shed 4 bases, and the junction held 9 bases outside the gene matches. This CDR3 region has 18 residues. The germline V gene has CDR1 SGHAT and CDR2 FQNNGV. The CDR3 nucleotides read TGTGCCAGCAGCCCCGGGACTAGCGGGAGGGCCTCGTCAGATACGCAGTATTTT. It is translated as CASSPGTSGRASSDTQYF.

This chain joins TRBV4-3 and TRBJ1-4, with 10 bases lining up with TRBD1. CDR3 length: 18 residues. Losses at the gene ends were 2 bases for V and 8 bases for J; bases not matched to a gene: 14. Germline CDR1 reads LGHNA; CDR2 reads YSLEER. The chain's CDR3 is CASSQSRDRGRFGEKLFF. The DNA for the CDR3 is TGCGCCAGCAGCCAATCCCGGGACAGGGGAAGGTTCGGAGAAAAACTGTTTTTT.

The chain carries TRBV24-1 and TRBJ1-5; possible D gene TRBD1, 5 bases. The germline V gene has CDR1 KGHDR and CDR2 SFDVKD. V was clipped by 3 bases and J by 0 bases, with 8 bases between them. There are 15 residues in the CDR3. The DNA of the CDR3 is TGTGCCACCAGTGATGGGACGGATAGCAATCAGCCCCAGCATTTT. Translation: CATSDGTDSNQPQHF.

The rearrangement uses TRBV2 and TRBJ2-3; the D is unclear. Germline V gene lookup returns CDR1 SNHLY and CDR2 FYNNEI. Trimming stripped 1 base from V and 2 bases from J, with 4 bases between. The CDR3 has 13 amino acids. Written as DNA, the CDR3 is TGTGCCAGCAGTGAAGGACCCACAGATACGCAGTATTTT. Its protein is CASSEGPTDTQYF.

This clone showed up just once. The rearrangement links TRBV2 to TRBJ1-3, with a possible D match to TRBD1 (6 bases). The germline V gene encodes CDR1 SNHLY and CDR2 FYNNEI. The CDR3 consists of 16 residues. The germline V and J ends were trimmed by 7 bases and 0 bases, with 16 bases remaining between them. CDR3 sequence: CASNPQGSGSGNTIYF. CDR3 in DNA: TGTGCCAGCAATCCTCAGGGGTCCGGCTCTGGAAACACCATATATTTT.

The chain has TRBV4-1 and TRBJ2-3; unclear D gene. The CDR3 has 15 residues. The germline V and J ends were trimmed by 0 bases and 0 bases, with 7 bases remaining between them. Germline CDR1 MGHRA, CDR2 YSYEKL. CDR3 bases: TGCGCCAGCAGCCAAGAACCCACTAGCACAGATACGCAGTATTTT. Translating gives CASSQEPTSTDTQYF.

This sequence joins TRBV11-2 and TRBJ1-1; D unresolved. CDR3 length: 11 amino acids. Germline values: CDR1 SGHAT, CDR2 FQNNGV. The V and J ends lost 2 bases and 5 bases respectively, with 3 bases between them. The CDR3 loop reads CASSLPTEAFF. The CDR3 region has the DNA TGTGCCAGCAGCTTACCAACTGAAGCTTTCTTT.

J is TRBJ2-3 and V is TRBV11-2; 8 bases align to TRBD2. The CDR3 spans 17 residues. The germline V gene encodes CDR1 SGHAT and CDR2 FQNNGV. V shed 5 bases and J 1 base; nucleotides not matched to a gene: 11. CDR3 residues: CASSRDGTSVGTDTQYF. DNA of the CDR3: TGTGCCAGCAGCAGGGACGGGACTAGTGTCGGCACAGATACGCAGTATTTT.

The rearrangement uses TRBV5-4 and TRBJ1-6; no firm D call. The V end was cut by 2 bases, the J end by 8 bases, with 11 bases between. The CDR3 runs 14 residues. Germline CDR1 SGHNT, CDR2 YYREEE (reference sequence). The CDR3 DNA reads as TGTGCCAGCAGCTTAACTTCGGGTTATTCACCCCTCCACTTT. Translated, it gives CASSLTSGYSPLHF.

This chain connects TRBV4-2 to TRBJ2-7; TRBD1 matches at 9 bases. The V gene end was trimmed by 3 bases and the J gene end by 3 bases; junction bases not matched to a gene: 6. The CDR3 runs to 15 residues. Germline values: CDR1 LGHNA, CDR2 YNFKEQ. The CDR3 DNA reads TGTGCCAGCAGCCAGGAACCGGGACAGGGCTACGAGCAGTACTTC. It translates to CASSQEPGQGYEQYF.

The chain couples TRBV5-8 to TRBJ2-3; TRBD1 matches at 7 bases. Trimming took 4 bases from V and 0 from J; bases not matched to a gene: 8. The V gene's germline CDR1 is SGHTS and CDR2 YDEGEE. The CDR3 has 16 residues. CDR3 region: CASSIGTVASTDTQYF. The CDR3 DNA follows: TGTGCCAGCAGCATTGGGACAGTCGCTAGCACAGATACGCAGTATTTT. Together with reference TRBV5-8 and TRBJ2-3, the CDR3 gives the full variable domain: EAGVTQSPTHLIKTRGQQATLRCSPISGHTSVYWYQQALGLGLQFLLWYDEGEERNRGNFPPRFSGRQFPNYSSELNVNALELEDSALYLCASSIGTVASTDTQYFGPGTRLTVL.

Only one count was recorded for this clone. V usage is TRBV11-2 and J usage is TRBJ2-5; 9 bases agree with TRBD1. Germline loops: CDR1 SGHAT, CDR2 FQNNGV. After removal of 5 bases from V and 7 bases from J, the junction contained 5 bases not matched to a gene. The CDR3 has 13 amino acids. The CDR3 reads CASSLGQGRTQYF. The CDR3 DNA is TGTGCCAGCAGCCTGGGACAGGGAAGGACCCAGTACTTC.

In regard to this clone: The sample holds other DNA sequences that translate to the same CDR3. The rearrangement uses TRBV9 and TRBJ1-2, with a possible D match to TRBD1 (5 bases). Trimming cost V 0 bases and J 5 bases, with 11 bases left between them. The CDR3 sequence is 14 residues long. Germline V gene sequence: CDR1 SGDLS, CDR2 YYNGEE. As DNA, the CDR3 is TGTGCCAGCAGCGTAGCTGGGGAGGGGTATGGCTACACCTTC. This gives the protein CASSVAGEGYGYTF.

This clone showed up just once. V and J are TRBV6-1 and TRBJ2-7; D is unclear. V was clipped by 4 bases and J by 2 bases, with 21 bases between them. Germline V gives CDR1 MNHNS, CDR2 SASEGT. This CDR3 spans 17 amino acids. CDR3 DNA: TGTGCCAGCAGTGTGAACTCGGGCAGGTCGATCACCTACGAGCAGTACTTC. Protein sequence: CASSVNSGRSITYEQYF.

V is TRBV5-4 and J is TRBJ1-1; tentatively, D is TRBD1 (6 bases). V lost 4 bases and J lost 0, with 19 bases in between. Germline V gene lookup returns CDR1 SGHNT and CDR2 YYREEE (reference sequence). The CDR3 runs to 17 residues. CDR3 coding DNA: TGTGCCAGCAGCCACCCAGGCACAGGGAGTATGAACACTGAAGCTTTCTTT. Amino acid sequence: CASSHPGTGSMNTEAFF.

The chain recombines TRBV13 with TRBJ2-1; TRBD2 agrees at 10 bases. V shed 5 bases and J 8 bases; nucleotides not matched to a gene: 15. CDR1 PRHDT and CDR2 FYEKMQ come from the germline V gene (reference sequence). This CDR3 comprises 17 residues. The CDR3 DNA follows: TGTGCCAGCAGCCCAGCCCCGGGGACAGCGGGGGGGTATGAGCAGTTCTTC. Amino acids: CASSPAPGTAGGYEQFF.

The CDR3 sequence is CASSYRGAGRDEQFF. The CDR3 DNA reads TGTGCCAGCAGTTACAGGGGGGCGGGACGGGATGAGCAGTTCTTC. The J gene is TRBJ2-1, the V gene TRBV6-5; either TRBD1 or TRBD2 may supply D (6 bases each). Germline lookup yields CDR1 MNHEY and CDR2 SVGAGI. Trimming removed 2 bases from V and 8 bases from J, with 16 bases in between. The CDR3 extends over 15 amino acids.

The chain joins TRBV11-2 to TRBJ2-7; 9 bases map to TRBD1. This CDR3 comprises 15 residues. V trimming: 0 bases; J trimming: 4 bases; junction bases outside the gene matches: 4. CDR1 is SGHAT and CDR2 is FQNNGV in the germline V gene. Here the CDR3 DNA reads TGTGCCAGCAGCTTAGATTACAGGGGGCCTTACGAGCAGTACTTC. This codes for CASSLDYRGPYEQYF.

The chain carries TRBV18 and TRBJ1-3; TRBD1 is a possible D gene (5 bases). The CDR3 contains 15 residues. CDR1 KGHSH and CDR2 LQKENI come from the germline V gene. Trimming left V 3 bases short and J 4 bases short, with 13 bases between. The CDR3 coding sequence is TGTGCCAGCTCACCCGGGGCAGGGTTCGGAAACACCATATATTTT. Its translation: CASSPGAGFGNTIYF.

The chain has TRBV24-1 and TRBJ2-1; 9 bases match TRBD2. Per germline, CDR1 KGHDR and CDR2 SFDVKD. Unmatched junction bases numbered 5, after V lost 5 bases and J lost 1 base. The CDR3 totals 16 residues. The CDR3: CATSGVAGVSYNEQFF. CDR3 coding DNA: TGTGCCACCAGTGGGGTAGCGGGAGTATCCTACAATGAGCAGTTCTTC.

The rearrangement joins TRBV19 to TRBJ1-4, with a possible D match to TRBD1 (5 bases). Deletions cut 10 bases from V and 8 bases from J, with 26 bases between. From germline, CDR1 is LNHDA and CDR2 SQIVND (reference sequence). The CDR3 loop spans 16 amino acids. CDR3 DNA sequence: TGTGCCACATCGCAGGGTGGGGTGAGGGCTCCCGAAAAACTGTTTTTT. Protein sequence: CATSQGGVRAPEKLFF.

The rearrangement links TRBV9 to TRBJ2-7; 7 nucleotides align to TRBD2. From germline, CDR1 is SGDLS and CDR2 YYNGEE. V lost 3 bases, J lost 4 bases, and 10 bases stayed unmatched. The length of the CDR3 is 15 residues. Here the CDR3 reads CASSGLVGGPYEQYF. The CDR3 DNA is TGTGCCAGCAGCGGTCTGGTGGGAGGGCCTTACGAGCAGTACTTC.

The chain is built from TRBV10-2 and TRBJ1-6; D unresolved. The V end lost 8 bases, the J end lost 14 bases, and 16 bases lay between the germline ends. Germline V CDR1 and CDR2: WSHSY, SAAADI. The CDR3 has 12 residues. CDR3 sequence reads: CASGLPNGALHF. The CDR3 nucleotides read TGCGCCAGCGGCTTACCGAACGGGGCCCTCCACTTT.

CDR3 sequence (DNA): TGTGCCAGCAGCGTAGGGGGCCCCCTCACTGAAGCTTTCTTT. It is translated as CASSVGGPLTEAFF. The chain links TRBV9 to TRBJ1-1, with a possible D match to TRBD1 (5 bases). V lost 0 bases and J lost 4, with 10 bases in between. The germline V gene encodes CDR1 SGDLS and CDR2 YYNGEE. The CDR3 extends over 14 amino acids.

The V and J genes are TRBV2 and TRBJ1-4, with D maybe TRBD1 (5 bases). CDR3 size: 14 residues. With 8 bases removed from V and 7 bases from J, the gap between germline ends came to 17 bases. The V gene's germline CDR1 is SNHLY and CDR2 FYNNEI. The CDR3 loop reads CASRLGGFGEKLFF. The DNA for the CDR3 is TGTGCCAGCCGTCTGGGGGGGTTTGGTGAAAAACTGTTTTTT.

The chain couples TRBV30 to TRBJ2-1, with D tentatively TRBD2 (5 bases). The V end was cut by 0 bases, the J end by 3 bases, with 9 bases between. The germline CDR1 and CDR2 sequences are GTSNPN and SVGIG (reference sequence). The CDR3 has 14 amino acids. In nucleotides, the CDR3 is TGTGCCTGGAGTGTAGCGGTCTTCTACAATGAGCAGTTCTTC. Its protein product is CAWSVAVFYNEQFF. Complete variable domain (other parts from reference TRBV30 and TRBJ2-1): SQTIHQWPATLVQPVGSPLSLECTVEGTSNPNLYWYRQAAGRGLQLLFYSVGIGQISSEVPQNLSASRPQDRQFILSSKKLLLSDSGFYLCAWSVAVFYNEQFFGPGTRLTVL.

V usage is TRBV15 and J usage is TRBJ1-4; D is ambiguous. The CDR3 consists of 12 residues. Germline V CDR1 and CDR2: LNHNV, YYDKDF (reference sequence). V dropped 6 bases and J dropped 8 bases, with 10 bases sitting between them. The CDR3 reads CATRGQEEKLFF. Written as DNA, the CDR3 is TGTGCCACCAGAGGTCAGGAGGAAAAACTGTTTTTT.